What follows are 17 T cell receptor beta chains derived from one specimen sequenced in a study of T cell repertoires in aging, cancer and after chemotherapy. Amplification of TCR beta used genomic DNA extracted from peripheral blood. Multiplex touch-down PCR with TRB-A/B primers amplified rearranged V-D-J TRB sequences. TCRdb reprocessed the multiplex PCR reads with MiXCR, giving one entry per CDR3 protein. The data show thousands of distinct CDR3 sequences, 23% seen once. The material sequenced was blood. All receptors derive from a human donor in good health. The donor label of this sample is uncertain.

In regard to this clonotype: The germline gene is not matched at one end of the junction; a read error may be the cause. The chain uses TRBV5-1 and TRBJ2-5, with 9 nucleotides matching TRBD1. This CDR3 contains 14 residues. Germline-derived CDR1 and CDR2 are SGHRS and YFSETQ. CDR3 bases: TGCACCAGCAGCTTGGGACAGGGTTCGGAGACCCAGTACTTC. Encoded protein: CTSSLGQGSETQYF.

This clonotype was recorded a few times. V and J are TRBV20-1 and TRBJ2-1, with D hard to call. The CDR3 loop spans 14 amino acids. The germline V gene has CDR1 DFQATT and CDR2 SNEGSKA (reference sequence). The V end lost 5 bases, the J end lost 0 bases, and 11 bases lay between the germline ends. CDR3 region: CSAGADRSYNEQFF. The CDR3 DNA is TGCAGTGCTGGCGCGGATCGCTCCTACAATGAGCAGTTCTTC.

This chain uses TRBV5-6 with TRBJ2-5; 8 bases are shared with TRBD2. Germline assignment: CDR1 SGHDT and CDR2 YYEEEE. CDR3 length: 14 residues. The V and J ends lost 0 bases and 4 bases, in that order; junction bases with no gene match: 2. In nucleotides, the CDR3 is TGTGCCAGCAGCTTGGCCAGCGGGGGAGAGACCCAGTACTTC. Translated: CASSLASGGETQYF.

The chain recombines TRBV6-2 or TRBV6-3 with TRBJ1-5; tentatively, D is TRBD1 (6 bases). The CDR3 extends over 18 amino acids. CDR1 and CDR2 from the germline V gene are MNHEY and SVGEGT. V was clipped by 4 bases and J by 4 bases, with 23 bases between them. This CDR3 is CASSSGRGVMIANQPQHF. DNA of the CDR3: TGTGCCAGCAGTTCAGGCAGGGGCGTAATGATAGCAAATCAGCCCCAGCATTTT.

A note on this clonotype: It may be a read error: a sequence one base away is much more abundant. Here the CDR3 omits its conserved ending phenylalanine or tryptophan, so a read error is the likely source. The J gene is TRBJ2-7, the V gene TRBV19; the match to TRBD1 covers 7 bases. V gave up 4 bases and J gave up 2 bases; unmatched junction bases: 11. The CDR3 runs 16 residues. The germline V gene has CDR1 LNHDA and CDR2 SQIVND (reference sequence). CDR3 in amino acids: CASSTSGTVFPYEQYS. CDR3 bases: TGTGCCAGTAGTACCTCCGGGACAGTCTTCCCCTACGAGCAGTACTCC.

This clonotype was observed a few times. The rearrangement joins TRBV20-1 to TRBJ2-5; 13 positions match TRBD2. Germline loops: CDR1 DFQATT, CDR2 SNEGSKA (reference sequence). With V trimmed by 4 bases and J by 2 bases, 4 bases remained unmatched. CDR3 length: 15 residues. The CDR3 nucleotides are TGCAGTGCTATCCCGGGACTAGCGGGGCAAGAGACCCAGTACTTC. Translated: CSAIPGLAGQETQYF.

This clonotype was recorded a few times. The CDR3 loop is CATGGWETGELFF. In DNA, the CDR3 is TGTGCCACGGGGGGCTGGGAGACCGGGGAGCTGTTTTTT. The chain carries TRBV5-4 and TRBJ2-2, with a tentative D call TRBD2 (7 bases). CDR1 and CDR2 from the germline V gene are SGHNT and YYREEE (reference sequence). The V end was cut by 9 bases, the J end by 5 bases, with 14 bases between. The CDR3 consists of 13 residues.

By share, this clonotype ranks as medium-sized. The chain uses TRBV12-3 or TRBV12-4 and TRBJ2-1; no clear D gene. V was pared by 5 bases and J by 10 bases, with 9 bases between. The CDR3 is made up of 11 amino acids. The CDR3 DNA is TGTGCCAGCAGTCCCTCGAGGGAGCAGTTCTTC. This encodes CASSPSREQFF.

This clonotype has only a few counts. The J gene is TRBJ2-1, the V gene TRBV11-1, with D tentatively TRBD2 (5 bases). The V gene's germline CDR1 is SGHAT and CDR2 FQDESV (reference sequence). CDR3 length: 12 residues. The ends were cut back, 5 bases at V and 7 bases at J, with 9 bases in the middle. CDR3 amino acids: CASSRWENEQFF. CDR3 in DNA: TGTGCCAGCAGCCGGTGGGAGAATGAGCAGTTCTTC.

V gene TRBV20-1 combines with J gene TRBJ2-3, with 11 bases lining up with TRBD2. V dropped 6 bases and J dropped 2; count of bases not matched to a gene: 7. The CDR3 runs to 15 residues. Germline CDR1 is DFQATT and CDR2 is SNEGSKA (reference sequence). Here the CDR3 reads CSASPGLADTDTQYF. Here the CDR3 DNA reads TGCAGTGCGAGCCCGGGACTAGCGGACACAGATACGCAGTATTTT.

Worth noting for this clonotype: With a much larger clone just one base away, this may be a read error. The CDR3 region has the DNA TGTGCCAGCAGCCTGCTTTCGGGACAGGGCCTTAATGAGCAGTTCTTC. This gives the protein CASSLLSGQGLNEQFF. The chain recombines TRBV13 with TRBJ2-1, with TRBD1 identical over 9 bases. The CDR3 is made up of 16 amino acids. Germline V gene lookup returns CDR1 PRHDT and CDR2 FYEKMQ (reference sequence). The trim removed 5 bases at V and 7 bases at J, leaving 12 bases unmatched.

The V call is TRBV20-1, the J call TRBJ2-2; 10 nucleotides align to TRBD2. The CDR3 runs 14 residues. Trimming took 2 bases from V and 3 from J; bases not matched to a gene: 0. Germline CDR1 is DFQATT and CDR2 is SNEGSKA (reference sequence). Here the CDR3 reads CSARLAGDTGELFF. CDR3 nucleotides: TGCAGTGCTAGACTAGCGGGAGACACCGGGGAGCTGTTTTTT.

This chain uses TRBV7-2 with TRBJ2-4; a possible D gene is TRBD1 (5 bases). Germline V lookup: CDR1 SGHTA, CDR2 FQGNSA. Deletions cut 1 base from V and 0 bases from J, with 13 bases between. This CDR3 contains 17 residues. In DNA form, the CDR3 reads TGTGCCAGCAGCTTAGATAGACAGCAAATAGCCAAAAACATTCAGTACTTC. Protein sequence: CASSLDRQQIAKNIQYF. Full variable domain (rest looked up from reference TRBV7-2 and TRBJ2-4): GAGVSQSPSNKVTEKGKDVELRCDPISGHTALYWYRQSLGQGLEFLIYFQGNSAPDKSGLPSDRFSAERTGGSVSTLTIQRTQQEDSAVYLCASSLDRQQIAKNIQYFGAGTRLSVL.

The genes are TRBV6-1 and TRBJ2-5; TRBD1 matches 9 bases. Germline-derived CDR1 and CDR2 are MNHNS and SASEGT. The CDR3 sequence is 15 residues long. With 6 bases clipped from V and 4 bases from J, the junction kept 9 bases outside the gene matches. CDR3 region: CASSTNRDRAETQYF. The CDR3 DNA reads TGTGCCAGCAGCACAAACCGGGACAGGGCAGAGACCCAGTACTTC.

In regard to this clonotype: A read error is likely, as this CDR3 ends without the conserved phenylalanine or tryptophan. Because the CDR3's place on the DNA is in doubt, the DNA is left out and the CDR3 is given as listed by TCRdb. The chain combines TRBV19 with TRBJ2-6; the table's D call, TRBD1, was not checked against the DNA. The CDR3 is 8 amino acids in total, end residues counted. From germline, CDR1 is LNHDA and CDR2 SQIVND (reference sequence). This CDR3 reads CASSIGGT.

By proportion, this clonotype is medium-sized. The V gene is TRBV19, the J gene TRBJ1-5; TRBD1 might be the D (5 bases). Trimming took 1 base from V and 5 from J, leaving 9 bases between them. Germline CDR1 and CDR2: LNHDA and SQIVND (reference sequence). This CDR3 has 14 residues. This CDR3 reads CASSIGGGYQPQHF. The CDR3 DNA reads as TGTGCCAGTAGTATAGGCGGGGGGTATCAGCCCCAGCATTTT.

In DNA, the CDR3 is TGTGCCAGCAGCCCCCCCCGGGGGGAGGGGTCCGGGGAGCTGTTTTTT. This gives the protein CASSPPRGEGSGELFF. The J gene is TRBJ2-2, the V gene TRBV27, with 7 bases that match TRBD2. Germline CDR1 reads MNHEY; CDR2 reads SMNVEV (reference sequence). This CDR3 has 16 residues. V dropped 6 bases and J dropped 6; count of bases not matched to a gene: 13.